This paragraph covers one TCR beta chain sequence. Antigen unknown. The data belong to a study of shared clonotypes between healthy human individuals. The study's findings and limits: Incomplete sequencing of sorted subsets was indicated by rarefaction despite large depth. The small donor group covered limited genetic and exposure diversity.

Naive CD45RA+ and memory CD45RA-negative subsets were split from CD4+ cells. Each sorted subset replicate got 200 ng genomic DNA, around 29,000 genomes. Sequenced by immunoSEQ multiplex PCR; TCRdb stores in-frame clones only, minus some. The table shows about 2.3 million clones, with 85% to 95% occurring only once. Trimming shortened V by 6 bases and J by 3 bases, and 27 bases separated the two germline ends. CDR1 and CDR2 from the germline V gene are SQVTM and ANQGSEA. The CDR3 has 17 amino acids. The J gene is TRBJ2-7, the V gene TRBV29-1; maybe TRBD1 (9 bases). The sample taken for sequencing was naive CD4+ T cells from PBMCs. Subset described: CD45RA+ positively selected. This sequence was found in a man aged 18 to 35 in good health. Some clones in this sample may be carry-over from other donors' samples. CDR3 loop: CSVERDRVAGGFYEQYF. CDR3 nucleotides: TGCAGCGTCGAAAGGGACAGGGTGGCGGGAGGTTTCTACGAGCAGTACTTC.